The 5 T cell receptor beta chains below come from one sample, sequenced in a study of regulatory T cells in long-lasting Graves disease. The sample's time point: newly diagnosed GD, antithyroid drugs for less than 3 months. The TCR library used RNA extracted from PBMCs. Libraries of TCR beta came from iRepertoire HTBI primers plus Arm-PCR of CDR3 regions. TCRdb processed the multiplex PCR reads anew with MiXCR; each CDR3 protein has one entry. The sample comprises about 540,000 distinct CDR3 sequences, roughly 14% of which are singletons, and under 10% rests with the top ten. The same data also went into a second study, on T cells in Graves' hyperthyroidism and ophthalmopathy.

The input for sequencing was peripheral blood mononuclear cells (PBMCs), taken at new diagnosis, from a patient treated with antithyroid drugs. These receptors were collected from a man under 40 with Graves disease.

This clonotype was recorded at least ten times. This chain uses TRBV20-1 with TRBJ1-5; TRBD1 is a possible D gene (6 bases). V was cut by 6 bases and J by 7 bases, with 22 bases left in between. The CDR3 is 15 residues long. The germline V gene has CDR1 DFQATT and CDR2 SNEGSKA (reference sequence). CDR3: CSAPDSPGNLQPQHF. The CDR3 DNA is TGCAGTGCACCGGACAGTCCCGGGAATTTACAGCCCCAGCATTTT.

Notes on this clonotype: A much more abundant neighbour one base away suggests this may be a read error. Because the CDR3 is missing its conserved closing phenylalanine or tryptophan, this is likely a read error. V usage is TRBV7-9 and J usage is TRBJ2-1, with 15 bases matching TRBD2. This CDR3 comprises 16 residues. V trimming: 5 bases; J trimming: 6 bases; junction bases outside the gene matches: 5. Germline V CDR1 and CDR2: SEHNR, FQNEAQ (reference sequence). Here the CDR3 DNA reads TGTGCCAGCAGCGGTCGGACTAGCGGGAGGGGCAATGAGCAGTTCCTC. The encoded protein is CASSGRTSGRGNEQFL.

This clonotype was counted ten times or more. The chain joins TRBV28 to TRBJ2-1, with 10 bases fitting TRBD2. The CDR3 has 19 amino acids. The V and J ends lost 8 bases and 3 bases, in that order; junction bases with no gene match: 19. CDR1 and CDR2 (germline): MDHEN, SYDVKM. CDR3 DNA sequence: TGTGCCAGCCAACCGGGGCCAGCGGGAGGGTCTTGGGACTACAATGAGCAGTTCTTC. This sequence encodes CASQPGPAGGSWDYNEQFF.

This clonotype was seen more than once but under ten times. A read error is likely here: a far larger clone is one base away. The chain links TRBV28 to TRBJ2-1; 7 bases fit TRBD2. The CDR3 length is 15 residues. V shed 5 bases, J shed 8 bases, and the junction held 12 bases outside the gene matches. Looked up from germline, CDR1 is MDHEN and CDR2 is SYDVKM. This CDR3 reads CASSATSPEADEQFF. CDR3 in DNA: TGTGCCAGCAGTGCGACTAGCCCAGAAGCCGATGAGCAGTTCTTC.

The CDR3 DNA sequence: TGTGCCATCAGTACTTCCTCGCGGGAAAAACTGTTTTTT. Protein product: CAISTSSREKLFF. This chain uses TRBV10-3 with TRBJ1-4; no firm D call. Trimming took off 5 bases at V and 8 bases at J, with 12 bases between the two ends. There are 13 residues in the CDR3. Germline loops: CDR1 ENHRY, CDR2 SYGVKD.